This T cell receptor beta chain was sequenced in a study of T cell repertoires in cytomegalovirus infection. Study overall: Indications came from public TCR beta signatures; they pointed to CMV infection and to a matching HLA type.

Findings and limits, study-wide: Carriers of CMV plus the relevant HLA were identified by cumulative public TCR beta family frequency.

TCRdb re-called the reads with MiXCR, one entry per CDR3 protein. The sample includes around 900,000 distinct CDR3 sequences, about 33% of them seen just once. From germline, CDR1 is SNHLY and CDR2 FYNNEI. Trimming cost V 7 bases and J 3 bases, with 16 bases left between them. The CDR3 is made up of 15 amino acids. This clonotype was detected only a few times. Its cognate antigen is unknown. The chain combines TRBV2 with TRBJ2-1; tentatively, D is TRBD2 (6 bases). Sequenced here: cultured CD8+ T cells from PBMCs, sampled from culture after CMV antigen stimulation. The sequence came from a human donor in good health (CMV status not recorded). Some clones in this sample may be carry-over from other donors' samples. Here the CDR3 reads CASIIPGVNYNEQFF. The CDR3 bases are TGTGCCAGCATTATACCGGGAGTGAACTACAATGAGCAGTTCTTC.